Listed below are T cell receptor beta chains from one sample, sequenced in a study of T cells after yellow fever vaccination. TCRdb passed the 5' RACE reads through MiXCR, listing each CDR3 protein once. The sample includes approximately 85,000 distinct CDR3 sequences, about 14% of them seen just once. This material consisted of CD8+ T cells not binding an NS4B(214-222) dextramer, sorted from PBMCs, taken roughly 23 days after the first yellow fever vaccination. Source of these receptors: a young man who received the YFV17D yellow fever vaccine. Each CDR3 is given with its conserved first and last residue. Each record gives: V gene, J gene, clone size, D gene, CDR3 protein, CDR3 DNA. The D gene is left open where the match is weak. Rows may omit the clone size; those that give it use once, few, many or a size class.

>TRBV12-3/TRBV12-4|TRBJ2-1|NA|NA
CASSLAVRNEQFF
TGTGCCAGCAGTTTAGCAGTTAGGAATGAGCAGTTCTTC
>TRBV10-3|TRBJ2-2|NA|NA
CAIGGGRTTGELFF
TGTGCCATCGGTGGGGGTAGAACCACCGGGGAGCTGTTTTTT
>TRBV4-3|TRBJ2-2|NA|NA
CASSLGGGGSGELFF
TGCGCCAGCAGCCTCGGGGGAGGGGGCTCCGGGGAGCTGTTTTTT
>TRBV4-2|TRBJ2-7|few|TRBD1
CASSQGYVRTGGYEQYF
TGTGCCAGCAGCCAAGGGTATGTCAGGACAGGGGGCTACGAGCAGTACTTC
>TRBV6-1|TRBJ2-3|few|NA
CASSTGGYTDTQYF
TGTGCCAGCAGTACCGGAGGGTACACAGATACGCAGTATTTT
>TRBV14|TRBJ2-3|NA|TRBD2
CASSQVVAGADTQYF
TGTGCCAGCAGCCAAGTTGTAGCGGGGGCAGATACGCAGTATTTT
>TRBV4-1|TRBJ1-2|NA|TRBD1
CASSPGRGLNYGYTF
TGCGCCAGCAGCCCAGGAAGGGGGCTCAACTATGGCTACACCTTC
>TRBV20-1|TRBJ2-2|few|TRBD2
CSARDPSGGHTGELFF
TGCAGTGCTAGAGATCCTAGCGGGGGGCACACCGGGGAGCTGTTTTTT
>TRBV4-3|TRBJ2-3|few|TRBD1
CASSQDEGAFTDTQYF
TGCGCCAGCAGCCAAGATGAGGGGGCGTTTACGGATACGCAGTATTTT
>TRBV11-2|TRBJ2-1|few|NA
CASSLDVWGRFSEQFF
TGTGCCAGCAGCTTAGATGTGTGGGGGCGCTTTTCTGAGCAGTTCTTC
>TRBV6-4|TRBJ2-2|medium-sized|TRBD2
CASSSGDTGELFF
TGTGCCAGCAGTAGCGGGGACACCGGGGAGCTGTTTTTT
>TRBV7-3|TRBJ2-6|NA|NA
CASSFLASSGANVLTF
TGTGCCAGCAGCTTTTTGGCGAGCTCTGGGGCCAACGTCCTGACTTTC
>TRBV29-1|TRBJ2-1|NA|TRBD2
CSAVAGGYNEQFF
TGCAGCGCCGTAGCGGGGGGGTACAATGAGCAGTTCTTC
>TRBV27|TRBJ2-7|few|NA
CASSLSDPTGFYEQYF
TGTGCCAGCAGTTTATCGGATCCGACAGGTTTCTACGAGCAGTACTTC
>TRBV2|TRBJ1-5|few|NA
CASSGTGLFRNQPQHF
TGTGCCAGCAGTGGAACAGGGCTGTTTCGCAATCAGCCCCAGCATTTT
>TRBV6-5|TRBJ1-1|few|NA
CASSYSGGGTEAFF
TGTGCCAGCAGTTACAGTGGGGGGGGCACTGAAGCTTTCTTT
>TRBV6-5|TRBJ2-1|NA|NA
CASSFAGHNEQFF
TGTGCCAGCAGTTTCGCAGGTCACAATGAGCAGTTCTTC
>TRBV29-1|TRBJ2-1|NA|NA
CSVEGDGPDEQFF
TGCAGCGTTGAGGGGGACGGCCCAGATGAGCAGTTCTTC
>TRBV28|TRBJ2-1|few|NA
CASSPARQLINEQFF
TGTGCCAGCAGTCCCGCTCGGCAGTTAATCAATGAGCAGTTCTTC
>TRBV5-3|TRBJ2-5|NA|NA
CARGPRPIGLGETQYF
TGTGCCAGGGGCCCCCGTCCTATCGGACTGGGGGAGACCCAGTACTTC
>TRBV4-1|TRBJ1-1|few|TRBD1
CASSQEWIGGLTEAFF
TGCGCCAGCAGCCAAGAGTGGATAGGGGGCTTGACTGAAGCTTTCTTT
>TRBV27|TRBJ2-5|few|NA
CASSLEGSQETQYF
TGTGCCAGCAGTTTAGAGGGCAGCCAAGAGACCCAGTACTTC
>TRBV27|TRBJ2-3|few|TRBD1
CASRRQGGFVLPDTQYF
TGTGCCAGCAGGAGACAGGGGGGGTTTGTTTTGCCGGATACGCAGTATTTT
>TRBV12-3/TRBV12-4|TRBJ2-5|few|TRBD2
CASRLTSGGETQYF
TGTGCCAGCAGGTTAACTAGCGGTGGGGAGACCCAGTACTTC
>TRBV2|TRBJ2-1|few|NA
CAKGGGAEEQFF
TGTGCAAAGGGAGGGGGGGCCGAAGAGCAGTTCTTC
>TRBV20-1|TRBJ2-3|NA|NA
CSAPPGGPTDTQYF
TGCAGTGCCCCCCCCGGGGGCCCAACAGATACGCAGTATTTT
>TRBV9|TRBJ2-3|NA|NA
CASSLPGESASTDTQYF
TGTGCCAGCAGCTTACCTGGGGAGTCAGCTAGCACAGATACGCAGTATTTT
>TRBV5-1|TRBJ1-1|NA|NA
CASSRRGAGGTEAFF
TGCGCCAGCAGCCGTAGGGGGGCAGGAGGCACTGAAGCTTTCTTT
>TRBV9|TRBJ1-1|few|NA
CASSVEGGPEAFF
TGTGCCAGCAGCGTAGAGGGGGGACCTGAAGCTTTCTTT
>TRBV20-1|TRBJ2-3|NA|TRBD1
CSAEQGASTDTQYF
TGCAGTGCGGAACAGGGGGCTAGCACAGATACGCAGTATTTT
>TRBV5-5|TRBJ1-5|many|TRBD1
CASSKTGYSNQPQHF
TGTGCCAGCAGCAAGACAGGGTATAGCAATCAGCCCCAGCATTTT
>TRBV27|TRBJ2-2|NA|NA
CASSLWRNGELFF
TGTGCCAGCAGTTTATGGAGAAACGGGGAGCTGTTTTTT
>TRBV13|TRBJ1-2|few|NA
CASSSGPQGSVNYGYTF
TGTGCCAGCAGCTCGGGCCCCCAGGGATCAGTTAACTATGGCTACACCTTC
>TRBV29-1|TRBJ2-6|NA|NA
CSVAGDSGANVLTF
TGCAGCGTTGCAGGAGACTCTGGGGCCAACGTCCTGACTTTC
>TRBV12-3/TRBV12-4|TRBJ1-1|few|NA
CASSWGPTEAFF
TGTGCCAGCAGTTGGGGACCGACCGAAGCTTTCTTT
>TRBV6-1|TRBJ1-1|NA|NA
CASREPGGGTEAFF
TGTGCCAGCAGAGAACCAGGCGGCGGGACTGAAGCTTTCTTT
>TRBV27|TRBJ2-5|few|NA
CASSEGRALQETQYF
TGTGCCAGCAGTGAAGGCCGGGCTCTTCAAGAGACCCAGTACTTC
>TRBV7-9|TRBJ2-1|NA|NA
CASATLAAYNEQFF
TGTGCCAGCGCCACACTAGCCGCCTACAATGAGCAGTTCTTC
>TRBV9|TRBJ2-7|few|TRBD1
CASSTGQGTEQYF
TGTGCCAGCAGCACAGGACAGGGGACCGAGCAGTACTTC
>TRBV29-1|TRBJ1-2|NA|NA
CSARTERNYGYTF
TGCAGCGCCCGGACAGAGCGCAACTATGGCTACACCTTC
>TRBV5-6|TRBJ2-1|NA|TRBD2
CASSLAFGGTHNEQFF
TGTGCCAGCAGCTTGGCTTTCGGGGGGACTCACAATGAGCAGTTCTTC
>TRBV4-3|TRBJ2-2|few|TRBD2
CASGGGSGELFF
TGCGCCAGCGGGGGGGGGTCGGGGGAGCTGTTTTTT
>TRBV27|TRBJ2-5|NA|NA
CASRLGETQYF
TGTGCCAGCAGGCTGGGAGAGACCCAGTACTTC
>TRBV20-1|TRBJ1-2|few|TRBD1
CSGQGEDYGYTF
TGCAGTGGACAGGGAGAGGACTATGGCTACACCTTC